This T cell receptor beta chain was profiled in a study of cytomegalovirus exposure and HLA in healthy donors. Amplification used 60 Vbeta primers and 13 Jbeta primers. Data came from immunoSEQ multiplex PCR; TCRdb stores just in-frame clones and leaves some out. The table shows about 160,000 clones, with roughly 80% occurring only once. The germline gives CDR1 SGDLS, CDR2 YYNGEE. V shed 1 base and J shed 1 base, with 9 bases lying between them. CDR3 size: 16 residues. The sequence came from a male donor in good health and CMV-seronegative. The specimen sequenced was PBMCs. The chain recombines TRBV9 with TRBJ2-6, with D possibly matching TRBD1 (6 bases). CDR3 in amino acids: CASSVSRGSGANVLTF. In DNA, the CDR3 is TGTGCCAGCAGCGTAAGCAGGGGTTCTGGGGCCAACGTCCTGACTTTC.